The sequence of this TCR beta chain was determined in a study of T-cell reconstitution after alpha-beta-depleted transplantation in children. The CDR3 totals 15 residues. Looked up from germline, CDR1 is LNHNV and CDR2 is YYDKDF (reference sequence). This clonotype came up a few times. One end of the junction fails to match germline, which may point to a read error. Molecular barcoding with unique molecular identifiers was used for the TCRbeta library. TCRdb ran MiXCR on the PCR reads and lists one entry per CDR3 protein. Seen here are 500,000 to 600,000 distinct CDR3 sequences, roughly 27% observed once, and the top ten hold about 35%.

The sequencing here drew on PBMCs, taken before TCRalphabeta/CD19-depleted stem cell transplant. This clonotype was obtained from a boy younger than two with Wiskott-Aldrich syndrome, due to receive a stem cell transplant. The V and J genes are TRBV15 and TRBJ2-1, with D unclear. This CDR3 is CAASRDPPVYNEQFF. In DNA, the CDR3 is TGCGCAGCCAGCAGAGATCCCCCTGTATACAATGAGCAGTTCTTC.